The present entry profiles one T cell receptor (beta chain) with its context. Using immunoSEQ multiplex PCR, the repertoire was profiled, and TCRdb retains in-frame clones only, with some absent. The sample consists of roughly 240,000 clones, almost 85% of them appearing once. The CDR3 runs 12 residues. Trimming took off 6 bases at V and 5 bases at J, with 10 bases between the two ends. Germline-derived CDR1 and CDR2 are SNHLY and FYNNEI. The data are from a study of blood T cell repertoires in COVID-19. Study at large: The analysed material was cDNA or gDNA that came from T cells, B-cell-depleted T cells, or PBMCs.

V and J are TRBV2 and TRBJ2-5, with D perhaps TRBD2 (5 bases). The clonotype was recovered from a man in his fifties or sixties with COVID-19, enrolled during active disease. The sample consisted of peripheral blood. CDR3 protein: CASRGGAETQYF. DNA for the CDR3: TGTGCCAGCAGAGGAGGAGCGGAGACCCAGTACTTC.